This TCR beta chain originates from a study of Ad26.COV2.S vaccination and SARS-CoV-2 variants. Study-wide context: Donor was assigned to the Ad26.COV2.S arm of trial COV1001. Participants got Ad26.COV2.S intramuscularly, once or twice 56 days apart.

Broader study findings: Analyses that measured TCR breadth and depth may have underestimated total T cell responses. Vaccinees displayed broader spike-specific TCR repertoires than placebo recipients.

About this clone: What it binds is not known.

The treatment was: 15 to 20 received Ad26.COV2.S at low or high dose, single or two shots; about 5 received placebo; per-sample allocation not given. Sampling was performed 63 days after the first vaccine or placebo injection. The CDR3 sequence is 12 residues long. Libraries were prepared by immunoSEQ multiplex PCR; TCRdb keeps only in-frame clonotypes and omits some of them. The table lists over 400,000 clones, around 92% of them singletons. The receptor was derived from a person between 18 and 65 years old who received the Ad26.COV2.S COVID-19 vaccine or a placebo. This sample comprised peripheral blood, obtained in a trial of Ad26.COV2.S vaccine versus placebo. The chain couples TRBV21-1 to TRBJ2-7; no check of the table's D call, TRBD2, against the DNA was made. TRBV21-1 is reported as a pseudogene. Here the CDR3 DNA reads TGTGCCAGCAGCAAACTGTGCGACGAGCAGTACTTC. It encodes CASSKLCDEQYF.